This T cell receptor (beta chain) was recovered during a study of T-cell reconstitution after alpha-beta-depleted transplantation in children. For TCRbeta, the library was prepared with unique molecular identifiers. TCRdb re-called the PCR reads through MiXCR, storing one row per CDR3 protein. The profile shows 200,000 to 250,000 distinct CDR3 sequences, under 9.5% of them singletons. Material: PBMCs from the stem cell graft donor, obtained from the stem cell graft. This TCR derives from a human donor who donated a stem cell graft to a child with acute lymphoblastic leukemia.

CDR3 sequence reads: CASRINEKLFF. In DNA, the CDR3 is TGTGCCAGTAGAATAAATGAAAAACTGTTTTTT. This chain joins TRBV12-3 or TRBV12-4 and TRBJ1-4; the D is unclear. This CDR3 region has 11 residues. V lost 9 bases and J lost 5, with 7 bases in between.